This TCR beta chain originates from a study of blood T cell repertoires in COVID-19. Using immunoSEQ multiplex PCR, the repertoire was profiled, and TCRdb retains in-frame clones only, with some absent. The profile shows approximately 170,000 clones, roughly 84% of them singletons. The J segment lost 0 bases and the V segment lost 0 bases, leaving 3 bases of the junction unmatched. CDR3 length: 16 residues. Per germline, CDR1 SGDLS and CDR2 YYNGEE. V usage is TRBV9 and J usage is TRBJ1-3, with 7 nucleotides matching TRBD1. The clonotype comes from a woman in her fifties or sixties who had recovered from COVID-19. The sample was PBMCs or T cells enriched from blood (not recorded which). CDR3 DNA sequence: TGTGCCAGCAGCGTAGCCGGGACAGCCTCTGGAAACACCATATATTTT. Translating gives CASSVAGTASGNTIYF.